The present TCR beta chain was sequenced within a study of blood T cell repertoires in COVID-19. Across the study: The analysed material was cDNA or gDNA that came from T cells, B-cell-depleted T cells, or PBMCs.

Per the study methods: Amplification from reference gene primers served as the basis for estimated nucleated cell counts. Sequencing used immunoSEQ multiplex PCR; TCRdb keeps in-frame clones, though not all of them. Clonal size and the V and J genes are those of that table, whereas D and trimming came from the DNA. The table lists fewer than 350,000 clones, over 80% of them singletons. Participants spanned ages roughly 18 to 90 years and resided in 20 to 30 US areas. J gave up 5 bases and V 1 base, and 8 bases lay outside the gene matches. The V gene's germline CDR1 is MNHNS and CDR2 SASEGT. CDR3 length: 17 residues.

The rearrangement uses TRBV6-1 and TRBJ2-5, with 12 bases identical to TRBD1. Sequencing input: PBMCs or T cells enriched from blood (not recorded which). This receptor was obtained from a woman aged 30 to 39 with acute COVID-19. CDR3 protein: CASSEGVGQGAWETQYF. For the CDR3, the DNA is TGTGCCAGCAGTGAAGGTGTGGGACAGGGGGCTTGGGAGACCCAGTACTTC.